A selection of T cell receptor beta chains follows, all from one sample in a study of T cells in Graves' hyperthyroidism and ophthalmopathy. TCRdb reprocessed the multiplex PCR reads via MiXCR and lists one record per CDR3 protein. The sample has some 350,000 distinct CDR3 sequences; 15% to 20% are singletons. The specimen sequenced was blood. The receptors originated from a woman aged 18 to 35 with Graves' hyperthyroidism. Both conserved end residues are part of each CDR3. Fields, in order: CDR3 protein, CDR3 DNA, D gene, clone size, J gene, V gene. A D gene is named only where the DNA matches it firmly. Part of the rows lack a size; the others show once, few, many or a class for expanded clones.

cdr3_aa: CAWSLMGPTQYF
cdr3_nt: TGTGCCTGGAGTTTGATGGGGCCAACCCAGTACTTC
d_call: .
clone_size: few
j_call: TRBJ2-5
v_call: TRBV30

cdr3_aa: CASSSTGGYTEAFF
cdr3_nt: TGTGCCAGCTCTTCGACAGGGGGTTACACTGAAGCTTTCTTT
d_call: TRBD1
clone_size: many
j_call: TRBJ1-1
v_call: TRBV11-2

cdr3_aa: CASRKGPEAFF
cdr3_nt: TGTGCCAGCAGGAAAGGGCCTGAAGCTTTCTTT
d_call: .
clone_size: many
j_call: TRBJ1-1
v_call: TRBV6-1

cdr3_aa: CASSPRQIYTEAFF
cdr3_nt: TGTGCCAGCTCACCAAGGCAGATCTACACTGAAGCTTTCTTT
d_call: .
clone_size: many
j_call: TRBJ1-1
v_call: TRBV18

cdr3_aa: CAWSLRGNQPQHF
cdr3_nt: TGTGCCTGGAGTCTACGGGGGAATCAGCCCCAGCATTTT
d_call: .
clone_size: many
j_call: TRBJ1-5
v_call: TRBV30

cdr3_aa: CASIPGLRAGELFF
cdr3_nt: TGTGCCAGCATCCCGGGACTCCGCGCCGGGGAGCTGTTTTTT
d_call: .
clone_size: many
j_call: TRBJ2-2
v_call: TRBV6-1

cdr3_aa: CSARDPWGSDNRPQHF
cdr3_nt: TGCAGTGCTAGAGATCCTTGGGGGTCCGACAATCGGCCCCAGCATTTT
d_call: .
clone_size: few
j_call: TRBJ1-5
v_call: TRBV20-1

cdr3_aa: CSARPDTGYGYTF
cdr3_nt: TGCAGTGCCCGACCAGACACGGGCTATGGCTACACCTTC
d_call: .
clone_size: many
j_call: TRBJ1-2
v_call: TRBV20-1

cdr3_aa: CSAAGTGSAYEQYF
cdr3_nt: TGCAGTGCGGCCGGGACAGGTAGCGCCTACGAGCAGTACTTC
d_call: TRBD1
clone_size: many
j_call: TRBJ2-7
v_call: TRBV20-1

cdr3_aa: CASRPGLGWETQYF
cdr3_nt: TGTGCCAGCAGACCGGGACTAGGGTGGGAGACCCAGTACTTC
d_call: TRBD2
clone_size: many
j_call: TRBJ2-5
v_call: TRBV6-1

cdr3_aa: CASTLEGIKGGYTF
cdr3_nt: TGTGCCAGCACCCTGGAGGGTATTAAGGGGGGCTACACCTTC
d_call: .
clone_size: many
j_call: TRBJ1-2
v_call: TRBV12-3/TRBV12-4

cdr3_aa: CASSATGNNYGYTF
cdr3_nt: TGTGCCAGCAGTGCGACAGGGAATAACTATGGCTACACCTTC
d_call: TRBD1
clone_size: .
j_call: TRBJ1-2
v_call: TRBV6-1

cdr3_aa: CASRRGEVREQYF
cdr3_nt: TGTGCCAGCCGCCGGGGGGAAGTTCGCGAGCAGTACTTC
d_call: TRBD2
clone_size: many
j_call: TRBJ2-7
v_call: TRBV6-2/TRBV6-3

cdr3_aa: CASSFRRRETQYF
cdr3_nt: TGTGCCAGCAGTTTCCGGAGGCGGGAGACCCAGTACTTC
d_call: .
clone_size: many
j_call: TRBJ2-5
v_call: TRBV27

cdr3_aa: CASSRQGILEQYF
cdr3_nt: TGTGCCAGCAGCCGACAGGGAATCCTGGAGCAGTACTTC
d_call: TRBD1
clone_size: many
j_call: TRBJ2-7
v_call: TRBV7-9

cdr3_aa: CASSLFRQGEGTGELFF
cdr3_nt: TGTGCCAGCAGTTTATTTCGACAGGGGGAGGGCACCGGGGAGCTGTTTTTT
d_call: TRBD1
clone_size: many
j_call: TRBJ2-2
v_call: TRBV12-3/TRBV12-4

cdr3_aa: CASSQVIGTGGTYEQYF
cdr3_nt: TGCGCCAGCAGCCAAGTGATCGGGACAGGGGGAACCTACGAGCAGTACTTC
d_call: TRBD1
clone_size: many
j_call: TRBJ2-7
v_call: TRBV4-1

cdr3_aa: CASSPFPVETQYF
cdr3_nt: TGTGCCAGCTCACCCTTTCCCGTCGAGACCCAGTACTTC
d_call: .
clone_size: few
j_call: TRBJ2-5
v_call: TRBV18

cdr3_aa: CSARETGQGRSPLHF
cdr3_nt: TGCAGTGCTAGAGAAACGGGGCAGGGGAGATCACCCCTCCACTTT
d_call: .
clone_size: few
j_call: TRBJ1-6
v_call: TRBV20-1

cdr3_aa: CASSQWGAGPQHF
cdr3_nt: TGCGCCAGCAGCCAATGGGGTGCGGGGCCCCAGCATTTT
d_call: .
clone_size: many
j_call: TRBJ1-5
v_call: TRBV4-1

cdr3_aa: CASSLPGNTEAFF
cdr3_nt: TGTGCCAGCAGTTTACCAGGGAACACTGAAGCTTTCTTT
d_call: .
clone_size: many
j_call: TRBJ1-1
v_call: TRBV12-3/TRBV12-4

cdr3_aa: CASSHPARNTEAFF
cdr3_nt: TGCGCCAGCAGCCACCCCGCCAGGAACACTGAAGCTTTCTTT
d_call: .
clone_size: .
j_call: TRBJ1-1
v_call: TRBV4-1

cdr3_aa: CASELDNTGELFF
cdr3_nt: TGTGCCAGCGAACTTGATAACACCGGGGAGCTGTTTTTT
d_call: .
clone_size: many
j_call: TRBJ2-2
v_call: TRBV28